This T cell receptor beta chain was retrieved from a study of shared clonotypes between healthy human individuals. Concerning this clone itself: Its matching antigen is unknown.

The study's findings and limits: Among donors, sharing of clonotypes was expected to be affected by sequencing depth.

Repertoires were generated with immunoSEQ multiplex PCR, while TCRdb's copy carries only in-frame clones and drops some. The sample holds about 1 million clones, about 75% seen once. The length of the CDR3 is 12 residues. V shed 3 bases and J shed 7 bases, with 13 bases lying between them. Germline V gene lookup returns CDR1 SQVTM and CDR2 ANQGSEA. The V gene is TRBV29-1, the J gene TRBJ2-7; a possible D gene is TRBD2 (5 bases). The clonotype comes from a man younger than 30 in good health. Sequenced sample: memory CD4+ T cells sorted from blood. Specified subset: CD45RA-negative fraction. CDR3 loop: CSVDPGPGEQYF. CDR3 bases: TGCAGCGTTGATCCCGGACCGGGGGAGCAGTACTTC.